This T cell receptor (beta chain) was identified during a study of blood T cell repertoires in COVID-19. Original methodology: Researchers report that nucleated cell counts were estimated from reference gene primer amplification. Assay: immunoSEQ multiplex PCR; the TCRdb copy retains only in-frame clones and omits some. V and J calls and clone size come straight from that table; D and trimming were deduced from the DNA. This table holds 300,000 to 350,000 clones, 87% found once. The ends were cut back, 2 bases at V and 9 bases at J, with 5 bases in the middle. In germline, CDR1 is MGHRA, CDR2 YSYEKL. There are 11 residues in the CDR3.

The TCR originated in a man younger than 35 with active or convalescent COVID-19. The sample consisted of peripheral blood. The V call is TRBV4-1, the J call TRBJ2-1, with D uncertain. CDR3 DNA: TGCGCCAGCAGCCAATCGTCTGAGCAGTTCTTC. It is translated as CASSQSSEQFF.